This T cell receptor beta chain is drawn from a study of T cells in Graves' hyperthyroidism and ophthalmopathy. This clonotype was counted at least ten times. What was amplified from RNA transcripts were TCR beta CDR3 regions. The study used the HTBI primer set for a first-round RT-PCR of the TCR CDR3. Each CDR3 protein gets one entry after TCRdb re-called the multiplex PCR reads with MiXCR. Of more than 300,000 distinct CDR3 sequences in the sample, about 18% were seen once. Diagnosis rested on symptoms, serum thyroxine and TRAb, thyroid ultrasound, and orbital computed tomography. Trimming took off 0 bases at V and 8 bases at J, with 11 bases between the two ends. The CDR3 contains 14 residues. Germline V gene lookup returns CDR1 LGHDT and CDR2 YNNKEL (reference sequence).

The sequencing sample was made of blood. This TCR was sampled from a man between 18 and 29 years old with Graves' ophthalmopathy. This chain links TRBV3-1 with TRBJ2-1, with D possibly being TRBD1 (6 bases). The CDR3 sequence is CASSQEKGDDEQFF. CDR3 nucleotide sequence: TGTGCCAGCAGCCAAGAGAAGGGGGACGATGAGCAGTTCTTC.